The rows below give T cell receptor beta chains drawn from one sample of a study of beta chain features in type 1 diabetes. Sequencing used immunoSEQ multiplex PCR; TCRdb keeps in-frame clones, though not all of them. The sample includes over 600,000 clones, around an eighth seen only once; the top ten take 0.095% to 0.15%. The sample consisted of naive CD4+ T cells from blood. The receptors shown here come from a man aged 25-45 years with type 1 diabetes. Both conserved end residues are part of each CDR3. Each record gives: J gene, D gene, V gene, clone size, CDR3 protein, CDR3 DNA. A D gene is named only where the DNA matches it firmly. Some rows mark clone size as missing; the rest say once, few, many or name a class of expanded clone.

j_call: TRBJ2-3; d_call: TRBD1; v_call: TRBV6-5; clone_size: few; cdr3_aa: CASSWGQATDTQYF; cdr3_nt: TGTGCCAGCAGTTGGGGACAGGCAACAGATACGCAGTATTTT
j_call: TRBJ1-1; d_call: NA; v_call: TRBV27; clone_size: few; cdr3_aa: CASSLAGSYTEAFF; cdr3_nt: TGTGCCAGCAGTTTGGCAGGGTCGTACACTGAAGCTTTCTTT
j_call: TRBJ2-5; d_call: TRBD1; v_call: TRBV7-9; clone_size: NA; cdr3_aa: CASSRDRQETQYF; cdr3_nt: TGTGCCAGCAGCCGGGACAGACAAGAGACCCAGTACTTC
j_call: TRBJ2-7; d_call: NA; v_call: TRBV5-1; clone_size: NA; cdr3_aa: CASSLAGGPSSYEQYF; cdr3_nt: TGCGCCAGCAGCTTGGCCGGGGGACCCAGCTCCTACGAGCAGTACTTC
j_call: TRBJ1-6; d_call: NA; v_call: TRBV5-1; clone_size: NA; cdr3_aa: CASRREENSPLHF; cdr3_nt: TGCGCCAGCAGAAGGGAGGAAAATTCACCCCTCCACTTT
j_call: TRBJ1-5; d_call: NA; v_call: TRBV10-3; clone_size: few; cdr3_aa: CAISESRGGGDQPQHF; cdr3_nt: TGTGCCATCAGTGAGTCGAGGGGCGGGGGGGATCAGCCCCAGCATTTT
j_call: TRBJ2-1; d_call: TRBD1; v_call: TRBV7-2; clone_size: NA; cdr3_aa: CASSPGTGWNEQFF; cdr3_nt: TGTGCCAGCAGCCCCGGGACAGGGTGGAATGAGCAGTTCTTC
j_call: TRBJ2-2; d_call: NA; v_call: TRBV29-1; clone_size: NA; cdr3_aa: CSVEFRLGGELFF; cdr3_nt: TGCAGCGTTGAGTTCCGACTGGGCGGGGAGCTGTTTTTT
j_call: TRBJ1-6; d_call: NA; v_call: TRBV4-2; clone_size: NA; cdr3_aa: CASSQEQANSPLHF; cdr3_nt: TGTGCCAGCAGCCAAGAACAGGCAAATTCACCCCTCCACTTT
j_call: TRBJ1-2; d_call: TRBD1; v_call: TRBV7-2; clone_size: NA; cdr3_aa: CASSFPAGTGFGYTF; cdr3_nt: TGTGCCAGCAGCTTCCCTGCCGGGACAGGGTTCGGCTACACCTTC
j_call: TRBJ1-2; d_call: NA; v_call: TRBV4-2; clone_size: NA; cdr3_aa: CASSQDRQYTNYGYTF; cdr3_nt: TGTGCCAGCAGCCAAGACAGACAGTATACTAACTATGGCTACACCTTC
j_call: TRBJ2-5; d_call: NA; v_call: TRBV7-2; clone_size: NA; cdr3_aa: CASSLVSLETQYF; cdr3_nt: TGTGCCAGCAGCTTAGTGAGCCTGGAGACCCAGTACTTC
j_call: TRBJ2-1; d_call: TRBD1; v_call: TRBV9; clone_size: NA; cdr3_aa: CASSVTGDSYNEQFF; cdr3_nt: TGTGCCAGCAGCGTAACAGGGGACTCCTACAATGAGCAGTTCTTC
j_call: TRBJ2-5; d_call: TRBD2; v_call: TRBV7-8; clone_size: NA; cdr3_aa: CASSAGTSGEQETQYF; cdr3_nt: TGTGCCAGCAGCGCCGGGACTAGCGGAGAGCAAGAGACCCAGTACTTC
j_call: TRBJ2-7; d_call: NA; v_call: TRBV25-1; clone_size: NA; cdr3_aa: CASSPSGRGAYEQYF; cdr3_nt: TGTGCCAGCTCCCCGTCGGGGAGGGGGGCCTACGAGCAGTACTTC
j_call: TRBJ1-5; d_call: NA; v_call: TRBV7-9; clone_size: few; cdr3_aa: CASSPQSSGQPQHF; cdr3_nt: TGTGCCAGCAGCCCTCAGAGTAGTGGTCAGCCCCAGCATTTT
j_call: TRBJ2-3; d_call: NA; v_call: TRBV12-5; clone_size: few; cdr3_aa: CASGPTGTDTQYF; cdr3_nt: TGTGCTAGTGGTCCAACAGGGACAGATACGCAGTATTTT
j_call: TRBJ2-3; d_call: NA; v_call: TRBV7-2; clone_size: few; cdr3_aa: CASRSAGNSDTQYF; cdr3_nt: TGTGCCAGCAGGTCTGCGGGCAACTCAGATACGCAGTATTTT
j_call: TRBJ2-3; d_call: NA; v_call: TRBV30; clone_size: NA; cdr3_aa: CAWSQPPDTQYF; cdr3_nt: TGTGCCTGGAGCCAACCCCCCGATACGCAGTATTTT
j_call: TRBJ2-5; d_call: TRBD1; v_call: TRBV29-1; clone_size: NA; cdr3_aa: CSVDITGAQETQYF; cdr3_nt: TGCAGCGTTGACATCACAGGGGCCCAAGAGACCCAGTACTTC
j_call: TRBJ1-2; d_call: TRBD1; v_call: TRBV7-2; clone_size: few; cdr3_aa: CASSLVGQGDYGYTF; cdr3_nt: TGTGCCAGCAGCTTAGTGGGACAGGGGGACTATGGCTACACCTTC
j_call: TRBJ1-6; d_call: NA; v_call: TRBV7-8; clone_size: NA; cdr3_aa: CASSIRTLTANSPLHF; cdr3_nt: TGTGCCAGCAGCATACGAACGTTGACAGCAAATTCACCCCTCCACTTT
j_call: TRBJ1-4; d_call: NA; v_call: TRBV28; clone_size: few; cdr3_aa: CASSPYGELIPGGEKLFF; cdr3_nt: TGTGCCAGCAGTCCTTATGGGGAATTAATACCGGGTGGTGAAAAACTGTTTTTT
j_call: TRBJ2-1; d_call: NA; v_call: TRBV7-2; clone_size: few; cdr3_aa: CASSLDQRQFF; cdr3_nt: TGTGCCAGCAGCTTAGATCAGAGGCAGTTCTTC
j_call: TRBJ1-1; d_call: NA; v_call: TRBV4-2; clone_size: NA; cdr3_aa: CASSQDPGVDTEAFF; cdr3_nt: TGTGCCAGCAGCCAAGATCCAGGGGTGGACACTGAAGCTTTCTTT
j_call: TRBJ1-1; d_call: TRBD1; v_call: TRBV9; clone_size: NA; cdr3_aa: CASSLQGAGNTEAFF; cdr3_nt: TGTGCCAGCAGCCTACAGGGGGCGGGGAACACTGAAGCTTTCTTT
j_call: TRBJ2-5; d_call: NA; v_call: TRBV7-9; clone_size: few; cdr3_aa: CASSLDDGQETQYF; cdr3_nt: TGTGCCAGCAGCTTAGATGACGGCCAAGAGACCCAGTACTTC
j_call: TRBJ2-5; d_call: TRBD2; v_call: TRBV7-2; clone_size: NA; cdr3_aa: CASSLVTSFGQETQYF; cdr3_nt: TGTGCCAGCAGCTTAGTGACTAGCTTCGGCCAAGAGACCCAGTACTTC
j_call: TRBJ2-7; d_call: TRBD1; v_call: TRBV4-3; clone_size: NA; cdr3_aa: CASSQTGTGGSYEQYF; cdr3_nt: TGCGCCAGCAGCCAGACCGGGACAGGGGGCTCCTACGAGCAGTACTTC
j_call: TRBJ1-1; d_call: NA; v_call: TRBV18; clone_size: NA; cdr3_aa: CASSPGIQNTEAFF; cdr3_nt: TGTGCCAGCTCTCCTGGGATTCAGAACACTGAAGCTTTCTTT
j_call: TRBJ2-2; d_call: NA; v_call: TRBV18; clone_size: NA; cdr3_aa: CASSPRPPDGGELFF; cdr3_nt: TGTGCCAGCTCACCACGTCCCCCAGACGGCGGGGAGCTGTTTTTT
j_call: TRBJ2-4; d_call: TRBD2; v_call: TRBV28; clone_size: NA; cdr3_aa: CASSFAGGPEYF; cdr3_nt: TGTGCCAGCAGCTTTGCGGGGGGCCCGGAGTACTTC
j_call: TRBJ2-7; d_call: TRBD1; v_call: TRBV9; clone_size: NA; cdr3_aa: CASSVRGGGYEQYF; cdr3_nt: TGTGCCAGCAGCGTAAGAGGGGGCGGGTACGAGCAGTACTTC
j_call: TRBJ2-7; d_call: NA; v_call: TRBV6-5; clone_size: few; cdr3_aa: CASSYSSGGASYEQYF; cdr3_nt: TGTGCCAGCAGTTACTCGAGTGGCGGGGCCTCCTACGAGCAGTACTTC
j_call: TRBJ2-7; d_call: NA; v_call: TRBV4-3; clone_size: few; cdr3_aa: CASSQGPGEGYEQYF; cdr3_nt: TGCGCCAGCAGCCAAGGGCCGGGAGAAGGCTACGAGCAGTACTTC
j_call: TRBJ1-6; d_call: NA; v_call: TRBV9; clone_size: few; cdr3_aa: CASSVGTRSSYNSPLHF; cdr3_nt: TGTGCCAGCAGCGTGGGAACCCGGAGCTCCTATAATTCACCCCTCCACTTT
j_call: TRBJ1-3; d_call: NA; v_call: TRBV28; clone_size: NA; cdr3_aa: CASSSTNTIYF; cdr3_nt: TGTGCCAGCAGCTCGACGAACACCATATATTTT
j_call: TRBJ1-5; d_call: NA; v_call: TRBV27; clone_size: NA; cdr3_aa: CASRGQSNQPQHF; cdr3_nt: TGTGCCAGCCGGGGGCAGAGCAATCAGCCCCAGCATTTT
j_call: TRBJ2-5; d_call: NA; v_call: TRBV4-3; clone_size: few; cdr3_aa: CASSQALLTRGTQYF; cdr3_nt: TGCGCCAGCAGCCAAGCCCTACTAACCAGGGGGACCCAGTACTTC
j_call: TRBJ2-6; d_call: TRBD1; v_call: TRBV2; clone_size: NA; cdr3_aa: CATLDREPLSGANVLTF; cdr3_nt: TGTGCCACCTTGGACAGGGAGCCTCTCTCTGGGGCCAACGTCCTGACTTTC
j_call: TRBJ1-4; d_call: NA; v_call: TRBV7-2; clone_size: few; cdr3_aa: CASSPGNRALNEKLFF; cdr3_nt: TGTGCCAGCAGCCCCGGGAACAGGGCTCTAAATGAAAAACTGTTTTTT
j_call: TRBJ2-7; d_call: TRBD1; v_call: TRBV29-1; clone_size: few; cdr3_aa: CSVQGQTYEQYF; cdr3_nt: TGCAGCGTCCAGGGACAGACCTACGAGCAGTACTTC
j_call: TRBJ1-6; d_call: NA; v_call: TRBV7-2; clone_size: NA; cdr3_aa: CASSLGIGHSPLHF; cdr3_nt: TGTGCCAGCAGCCTAGGGATTGGACATTCACCCCTCCACTTT
j_call: TRBJ2-4; d_call: NA; v_call: TRBV5-4; clone_size: many; cdr3_aa: CASSPMATKNIQYF; cdr3_nt: TGTGCCAGCAGCCCCATGGCGACCAAAAACATTCAGTACTTC
j_call: TRBJ1-6; d_call: NA; v_call: TRBV25-1; clone_size: few; cdr3_aa: CASSEEGSAVSSPLHF; cdr3_nt: TGTGCCAGCAGTGAAGAAGGTTCGGCCGTCAGTTCACCCCTCCACTTT
j_call: TRBJ2-2; d_call: TRBD1; v_call: TRBV5-1; clone_size: few; cdr3_aa: CASSSTGGRSVGELFF; cdr3_nt: TGCGCCAGCAGCTCAACAGGGGGCCGATCCGTCGGGGAGCTGTTTTTT
j_call: TRBJ2-5; d_call: NA; v_call: TRBV30; clone_size: NA; cdr3_aa: CAWSSGKKETQYF; cdr3_nt: TGTGCCTGGAGCTCAGGGAAGAAAGAGACCCAGTACTTC
j_call: TRBJ2-1; d_call: NA; v_call: TRBV11-2; clone_size: NA; cdr3_aa: CASSHGRLLYNEQFF; cdr3_nt: TGTGCCAGCAGCCACGGACGGCTGTTGTACAATGAGCAGTTCTTC
j_call: TRBJ1-5; d_call: NA; v_call: TRBV29-1; clone_size: NA; cdr3_aa: CSVLDGSNQPQHF; cdr3_nt: TGCAGCGTTTTGGACGGTAGCAATCAGCCCCAGCATTTT
j_call: TRBJ2-2; d_call: TRBD1; v_call: TRBV7-8; clone_size: NA; cdr3_aa: CASNPGDRSFTGELFF; cdr3_nt: TGTGCCAGCAACCCCGGGGACAGGAGTTTCACCGGGGAGCTGTTTTTT
j_call: TRBJ2-3; d_call: TRBD1; v_call: TRBV28; clone_size: few; cdr3_aa: CASSLQQGATDTQYF; cdr3_nt: TGTGCCAGCAGTTTACAACAGGGGGCAACAGATACGCAGTATTTT
j_call: TRBJ2-3; d_call: TRBD1; v_call: TRBV11-1; clone_size: NA; cdr3_aa: CASSEPGQGADTQYF; cdr3_nt: TGTGCCAGCAGCGAACCGGGACAGGGGGCAGATACGCAGTATTTT
j_call: TRBJ2-3; d_call: TRBD2; v_call: TRBV9; clone_size: few; cdr3_aa: CASSVVARGRGDTQYF; cdr3_nt: TGTGCCAGCAGCGTAGTGGCGCGGGGGAGAGGAGATACGCAGTATTTT
j_call: TRBJ1-3; d_call: NA; v_call: TRBV9; clone_size: few; cdr3_aa: CASSRGGTRSSGNTIYF; cdr3_nt: TGTGCCAGCAGCCGAGGTGGGACACGAAGCTCTGGAAACACCATATATTTT
j_call: TRBJ2-6; d_call: NA; v_call: TRBV19; clone_size: NA; cdr3_aa: CASSIPAGANVLTF; cdr3_nt: TGTGCCAGTAGTATCCCGGCCGGGGCCAACGTCCTGACTTTC
j_call: TRBJ2-2; d_call: TRBD1; v_call: TRBV14; clone_size: few; cdr3_aa: CASSHRTGGPTGELFF; cdr3_nt: TGTGCCAGCAGCCACCGGACAGGGGGTCCAACCGGGGAGCTGTTTTTT
j_call: TRBJ1-3; d_call: NA; v_call: TRBV2; clone_size: NA; cdr3_aa: CASRREQVSSGNTIYF; cdr3_nt: TGTGCCAGCAGGCGAGAACAGGTTTCCTCTGGAAACACCATATATTTT